This TCR beta chain came from a study of T cell repertoires in cytomegalovirus infection (dated by TCRdb to between 2017 and 2020). For the study in its entirety: Donor HLA type was relevant to the analysis, because carriage of CMV infection together with the matching HLA type was indicated by public TCR beta signatures. Broader findings and caveats from the paper: In both this cohort and an independent cohort of some 350 donors, the cumulative frequency of public TCR beta family members distinguished carriers of CMV infection plus the relevant HLA type. The ex vivo response was dominated by HLA-C-restricted CMV-specific TCR beta clonotypes, which also provided the single most frequent clonotype in two of eight donors.

Taken from the germline V gene, the CDR1 and CDR2 loops are SGHAT and FQNNGV. The CDR3 contains 15 residues, cysteine and phenylalanine counted. Only the CDR3 portion is preserved as DNA: 45 bases, with reading frame beginning at the first base. The V and J ends are trimmed by 2 bases and 8 bases, leaving 15 bases between them. This clonotype was seen repeatedly, ten times or more. No antigen is known for it. The sample holds no much larger clone one base away, and base qualities are not on file. TCRdb shows the sequencer as Illumina HiSeq 1500. TCRdb reran the public reads through fastp at Q25 and MiXCR, keeping productive beta chains. Merged by CDR3 protein, the rows form single entries marked with the most common genes and DNA. Recorded for this sample are nearly 550,000 distinct CDR3 sequences; 15% to 20% of them occurred a single time. The ten biggest clones cover roughly a quarter of the sample.

Sequencing input: CD8+ T cells from PBMCs. The chain couples TRBV11-2 to TRBJ1-4; TRBD1 is a weak D gene call, 6 bases matching. This sequence was found in a human donor in good health (CMV status not recorded). Some clones in this sample may be carry-over from other donors' samples. The nucleotides read TGTGCCAGCAGCTTACGTCGTGGGGGCGGCGAAAAACTGTTTTTT. This codes for CASSLRRGGGEKLFF.